This T cell receptor beta chain comes out of a study of blood T cells in healthy people across ages. Looking at the study overall: Every two T cells gave about one barcoded beta molecule via template switching.

A sample-barcoded 5' primer and a J-beta primer mix were used in a second PCR of roughly 6 to 12 cycles. Paired-end reads containing CDR3 totaled no fewer than 2.5 million for each sample. TCRdb fed the 5' RACE reads into MiXCR, producing one record per CDR3 protein. The table lists 720,000 or so distinct CDR3 sequences, around two fifths of them singletons. V was trimmed by 5 bases and J by 6 bases, leaving 13 bases between them. Germline V gives CDR1 MNHNY, CDR2 SVGAGI (reference sequence). The CDR3 length is 13 residues. This clonotype was detected ten times or more. Input material: blood. The clonotype was recovered from an elderly man in good health. V is TRBV6-6 and J is TRBJ1-2; D call uncertain. CDR3 amino acids: CASSTRETDGYTF. CDR3 nucleotides: TGTGCCAGCAGTACTCGAGAAACGGATGGCTACACCTTC.